This entry features one T cell receptor (beta chain) sequence. Its recognized antigen is unknown. No base-level quality is on record; no much larger clone is a single base apart. The immunoSEQ Assay was the method used to sequence TCRbeta CDR3 regions. After extraction, genomic DNA underwent amplification by bias-controlled multiplex PCR, followed by high-throughput sequencing. In the authors' own workflow: To quantify the absolute abundance of each unique TCRbeta CDR3 region, sequences were collapsed and filtered. T cell fraction was estimated by normalization of TCRbeta template counts to usable DNA, with usable DNA being measured through amplification of reference genes present in all nucleated cells. Repertoire TCRs were annotated as SARS-CoV-2-specific when V gene, CDR3 amino acid sequence and J gene were exactly matched to a known reactive TCR set. The reference SARS-CoV-2 TCR set was obtained from MIRA and was filtered for enrichment in COVID-19-positive ImmuneCODE repertoires, whereby public or cross-reactive TCRs were removed. Based on the MIRA antigens, annotated TCRs were further analysed at the level of specific ORF or position within ORF. Depth was the summed frequency of annotated unique rearrangements, while breadth was defined as annotated unique rearrangements over total unique productive rearrangements. Two-sided Wilcoxon rank-sum tests were applied when comparing TCR breadth between groups. TCRdb took this table from immuneACCESS and kept in-frame rearrangements with V and J called. Such tables lack part of the clones; where checked against another copy, unresolved V genes explain under half of the gap, and the rest is unexplained. The V and J calls and clone size come from that table; D and trimming were worked out from the DNA. The sample profile shows 300,000 to 450,000 clones; 90% to 95% of them were found once. The ten largest clones add up to 3.5% to 4.5% of the sample.

This sample was included in a study of Ad26.COV2.S vaccination and SARS-CoV-2 variants (dated by TCRdb to the early 2020s). With respect to the entire study: TCRbeta repertoire sequencing was used to assess the specificity and breadth of SARS-CoV-2-reactive T cell receptors after Ad26.COV2.S vaccination. A total of around 32 samples were included in the TCR-sequenced set, comprising around 20 Ad26.COV2.S vaccine recipients, 5 placebo recipients and 8 SARS-CoV-2 convalescent individuals. Paper-wide results and their limitations: After vaccination, substantial breadth of spike-specific CD8+ and CD4+ T cell responses was reported. Non-spike TCR breadth was comparable between vaccine and placebo recipients, consistent with the vaccine containing only spike. The authors noted that the TCR breadth and depth analyses may have underestimated total T cell responses. Compared with placebo recipients, Ad26.COV2.S recipients showed higher spike-specific TCR breadth (P = 0.0014).

The time point label for this specimen denotes: individuals recovered from natural SARS-CoV-2 infection. This receptor was taken from a human donor who had recovered from COVID-19. Source: peripheral blood, taken after recovery from COVID-19.

This receptor carries the CDR3 CASSYGRKGGNTIYF. The sequence in DNA is TGTGCCAGCAGTTACGGACGGAAGGGTGGAAACACCATATATTTT. The V gene is TRBV6-5 and the J gene is TRBJ1-3; no D gene is confidently identified. The V end loses 2 bases and the J end loses 3 bases, and a stretch of 11 bases separates them. CDR1 and CDR2 were assigned from the germline V gene as MNHEY and SVGAGI. Including the terminal cysteine and phenylalanine, the CDR3 comprises 15 residues. Here the CDR3 DNA is all that survives: 45 bases in frame from base 1.